What follows is one T cell receptor (beta chain) and its context. Generated by immunoSEQ multiplex PCR, the TCRdb table keeps only in-frame clones and is missing some. The sample has approximately 160,000 clones, 94% seen once. The data are from a study of OX40 agonist ivuxolimab in advanced cancers. Looking at the study overall: People in dose escalation had one of these cancers: hepatocellular carcinoma, melanoma, renal cell or head and neck cancer.

The CDR3 runs to 15 residues. Germline V gene lookup returns CDR1 KGHSH and CDR2 LQKENI. Trimming shortened V by 2 bases and J by 1 base, and 11 bases separated the two germline ends. The chain links TRBV18 to TRBJ1-1; a possible D gene is TRBD1 (5 bases). The input for sequencing was CD4+ or CD8+ T cells sorted from blood, taken in a trial of the OX40 agonist ivuxolimab. The TCR sequence derives from an adult with an advanced solid tumor such as melanoma, head and neck, liver or kidney cancer. Here the CDR3 reads CASSPIAGPNTEAFF. CDR3 coding DNA: TGTGCCAGCTCACCAATCGCAGGGCCGAACACTGAAGCTTTCTTT.